The clone carrying this T cell receptor (beta chain) was recorded once. The method was immunoSEQ multiplex PCR; TCRdb's version includes in-frame clones alone and lacks a portion of them. This table has approximately 52,000 clones, 87% appearing once. The data were taken from a study of blood T cell repertoires in COVID-19. V lost 3 bases and J 4 bases, leaving 12 bases between the germline ends. In germline, CDR1 is MGHRA, CDR2 YSYEKL. The CDR3 has 14 residues. The chain uses TRBV4-1 and TRBJ1-1; D is perhaps TRBD1 (5 bases). Input material: peripheral blood. The clonotype was recovered from a human donor with active COVID-19. The donor label of this sample is uncertain. CDR3 residues: CASSHAPGGTEAFF. CDR3 nucleotides: TGCGCCAGCAGCCACGCCCCCGGGGGCACTGAAGCTTTCTTT.